The present entry profiles one T cell receptor beta chain with its context. Antigen: not known. RNA was extracted from bulk tissue without any cell sorting. More than 3 cm separated this lung sample from the edge of the tumor. The CDR3 is made up of 12 amino acids. Per the germline V gene, CDR1 is SGHKS and CDR2 is YYEKEE (reference sequence). The sample originates from a study of tumor and adjacent non-tumor tissue in lung cancer. Across the whole study: Patients comprised about a dozen adenocarcinoma, a couple of squamous cell carcinoma and 1 small cell lung cancer. Study-level results: Tumor tissue had significantly higher TCR diversity than normal lung.

TCRbeta libraries were built with three rounds of nested PCR, modified from ARM-PCR. In TCRdb, the multiplex PCR reads were re-called with MiXCR into one record per CDR3 protein. The top ten clones hold approximately 18% of a sample with some 100,000 distinct CDR3 sequences, less than 75% of them seen once. The origin of this receptor is a man between 25 and 39 years old with non-small cell lung cancer. The sequenced sample consisted of distant non-tumor lung tissue. The J gene is TRBJ2-2, the V gene TRBV5-5, with D unresolved. The CDR3 region is CANSLVGGELFF. The CDR3 DNA sequence: TGTGCAAACAGCTTAGTTGGCGGGGAGCTGTTTTTT. The full variable domain, its missing parts supplied by reference TRBV5-5 and TRBJ2-2, is DAGVTQSPTHLIKTRGQQVTLRCSPISGHKSVSWYQQVLGQGPQFIFQYYEKEERGRGNFPDRFSARQFPNYSSELNVNALLLGDSALYLCANSLVGGELFFGEGSRLTVL.